The source of this T cell receptor (beta chain) is a study of shared clonotypes between healthy human individuals. Study-level information: Every donor yielded three CD4 naive, three CD4 memory, two CD8 naive and one CD8 memory plate. Study-wide results and caveats: For naive CD4 cells, 4% to 5% of clonotypes were shared across a handful of donors.

Subsets obtained from CD4+ cells comprised CD45RA+ naive and CD45RA-negative memory cells. This clone was seen ten or more times. Antigen: not known. Samples underwent the assay at deep level. Sequencing was performed with immunoSEQ multiplex PCR; in TCRdb, only in-frame clones are kept and a portion is missing. This sample has about 1 million clones, with around 76% found just once. The clonotype comes from a man between 18 and 35 years old in good health. The material sequenced was memory CD4+ T cells sorted from blood. As for subset: CD45RA-negative fraction.

DNA for the CDR3: TGTGCCAGTAGTATTTCACCAGGGAGAGCTAACTATGGCTACACCTTC. Its translation: CASSISPGRANYGYTF. The chain employs TRBV19 and TRBJ1-2; D may be TRBD1 (5 bases). The germline gives CDR1 LNHDA, CDR2 SQIVND (reference sequence). This CDR3 is built from 16 residues. V was clipped by 3 bases and J by 0 bases, with 14 bases between them.